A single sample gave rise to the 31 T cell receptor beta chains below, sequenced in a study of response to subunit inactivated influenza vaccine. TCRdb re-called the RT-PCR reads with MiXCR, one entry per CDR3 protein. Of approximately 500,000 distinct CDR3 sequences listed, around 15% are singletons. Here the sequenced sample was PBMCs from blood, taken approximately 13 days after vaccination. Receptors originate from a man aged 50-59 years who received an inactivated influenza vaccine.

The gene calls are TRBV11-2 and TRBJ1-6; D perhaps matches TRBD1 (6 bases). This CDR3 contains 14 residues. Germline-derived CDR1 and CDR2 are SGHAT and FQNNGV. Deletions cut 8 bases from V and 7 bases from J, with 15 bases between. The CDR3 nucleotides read TGTGCCAGCTCGGAGGGGGTGGGAAATTCACCCCTCCACTTT. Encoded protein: CASSEGVGNSPLHF.

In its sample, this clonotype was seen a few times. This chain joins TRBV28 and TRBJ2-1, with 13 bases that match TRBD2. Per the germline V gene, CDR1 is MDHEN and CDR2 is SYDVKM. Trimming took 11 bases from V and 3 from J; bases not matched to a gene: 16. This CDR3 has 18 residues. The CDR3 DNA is TGTGCCTCAAGACTAGGACGGACTAGCGGGAGATTCTACAATGAGCAGTTCTTC. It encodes CASRLGRTSGRFYNEQFF. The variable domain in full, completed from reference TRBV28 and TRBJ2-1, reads DVKVTQSSRYLVKRTGEKVFLECVQDMDHENMFWYRQDPGLGLRLIYFSYDVKMKEKGDIPEGYSVSREKKERFSLILESASTNQTSMYLCASRLGRTSGRFYNEQFFGPGTRLTVL.

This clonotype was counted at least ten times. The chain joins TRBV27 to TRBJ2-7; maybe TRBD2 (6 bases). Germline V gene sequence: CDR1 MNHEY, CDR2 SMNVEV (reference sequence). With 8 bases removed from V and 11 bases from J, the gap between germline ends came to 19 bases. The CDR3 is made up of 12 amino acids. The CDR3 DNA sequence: TGTGCCAGCGGCCTAGATTGGGGGGAAAAGTACTTC. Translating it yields CASGLDWGEKYF.

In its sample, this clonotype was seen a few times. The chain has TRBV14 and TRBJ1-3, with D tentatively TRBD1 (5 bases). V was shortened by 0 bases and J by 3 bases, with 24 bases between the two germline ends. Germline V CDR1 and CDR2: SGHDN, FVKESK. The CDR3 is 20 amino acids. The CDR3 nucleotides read TGTGCCAGCAGCCAAGATGCGGGGCGTAGGCACGCAAGGGATGGAAACACCATATATTTT. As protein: CASSQDAGRRHARDGNTIYF.

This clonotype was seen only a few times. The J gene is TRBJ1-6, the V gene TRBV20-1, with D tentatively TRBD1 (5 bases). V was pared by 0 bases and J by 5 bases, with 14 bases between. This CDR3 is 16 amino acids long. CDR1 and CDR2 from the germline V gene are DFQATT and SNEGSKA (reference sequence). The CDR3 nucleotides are TGCAGTGCTAGAGATAGGAGGGGCTTAGATAATTCACCCCTCCACTTT. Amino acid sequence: CSARDRRGLDNSPLHF.

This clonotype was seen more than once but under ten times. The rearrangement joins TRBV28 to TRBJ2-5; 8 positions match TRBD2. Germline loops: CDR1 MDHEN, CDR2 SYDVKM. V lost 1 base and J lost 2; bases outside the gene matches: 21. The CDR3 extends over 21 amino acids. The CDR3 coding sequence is TGTGCCAGCAGTTTATTCGGCGTACGAAGATTGCGGGAGGACCGGCAAGAGACCCAGTACTTC. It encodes CASSLFGVRRLREDRQETQYF. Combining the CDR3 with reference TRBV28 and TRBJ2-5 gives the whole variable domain DVKVTQSSRYLVKRTGEKVFLECVQDMDHENMFWYRQDPGLGLRLIYFSYDVKMKEKGDIPEGYSVSREKKERFSLILESASTNQTSMYLCASSLFGVRRLREDRQETQYFGPGTRLLVL.

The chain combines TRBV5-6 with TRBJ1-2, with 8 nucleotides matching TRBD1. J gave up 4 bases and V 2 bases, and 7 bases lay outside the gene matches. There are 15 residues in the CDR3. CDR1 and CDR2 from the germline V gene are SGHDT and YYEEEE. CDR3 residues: CASSFWDRSSYGYTF. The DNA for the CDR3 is TGTGCCAGCAGCTTTTGGGACAGGAGCAGCTATGGCTACACCTTC.

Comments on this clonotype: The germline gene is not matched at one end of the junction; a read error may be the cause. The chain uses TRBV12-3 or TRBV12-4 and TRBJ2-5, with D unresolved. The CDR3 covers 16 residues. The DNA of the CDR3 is TGTGCCGGCAGCCGCCCGGGCAGATACCTCTTCGAGACCCAGTACTTC. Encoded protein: CAGSRPGRYLFETQYF.

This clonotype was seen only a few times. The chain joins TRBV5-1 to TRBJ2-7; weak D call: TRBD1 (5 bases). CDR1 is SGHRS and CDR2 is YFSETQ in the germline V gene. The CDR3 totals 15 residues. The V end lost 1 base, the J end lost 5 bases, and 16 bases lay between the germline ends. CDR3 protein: CASSLYQGKNDEQYF. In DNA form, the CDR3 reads TGCGCCAGCAGCTTGTACCAGGGAAAGAATGACGAGCAGTACTTC.

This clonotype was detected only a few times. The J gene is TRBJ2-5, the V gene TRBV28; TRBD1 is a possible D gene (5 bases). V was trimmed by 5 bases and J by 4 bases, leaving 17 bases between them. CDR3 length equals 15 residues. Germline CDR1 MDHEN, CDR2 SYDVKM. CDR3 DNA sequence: TGTGCCAGCAGTGAAGCTAGGGGCGTCGGAGAGACCCAGTACTTC. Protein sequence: CASSEARGVGETQYF.

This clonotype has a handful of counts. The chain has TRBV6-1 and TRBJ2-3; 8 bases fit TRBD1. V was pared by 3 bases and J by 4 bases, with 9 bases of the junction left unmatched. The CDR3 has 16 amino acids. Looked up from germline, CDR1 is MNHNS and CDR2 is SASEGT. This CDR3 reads CASSDMGQEGADTQYF. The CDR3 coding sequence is TGTGCCAGCAGTGACATGGGACAGGAAGGCGCAGATACGCAGTATTTT.

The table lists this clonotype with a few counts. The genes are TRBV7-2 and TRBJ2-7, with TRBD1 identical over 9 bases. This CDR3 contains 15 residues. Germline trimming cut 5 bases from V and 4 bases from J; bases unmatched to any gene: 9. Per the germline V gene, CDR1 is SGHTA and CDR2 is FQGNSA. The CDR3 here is CASSKKGDREYEQYF. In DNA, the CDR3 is TGTGCCAGCAGCAAAAAGGGGGACAGGGAGTACGAGCAGTACTTC.

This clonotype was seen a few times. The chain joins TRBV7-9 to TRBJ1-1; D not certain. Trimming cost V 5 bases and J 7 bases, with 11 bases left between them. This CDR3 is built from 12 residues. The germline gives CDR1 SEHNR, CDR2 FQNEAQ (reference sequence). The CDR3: CASSRPWGEAFF. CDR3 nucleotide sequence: TGTGCCAGCAGCCGCCCGTGGGGTGAAGCTTTCTTT.

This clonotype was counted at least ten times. The CDR3 nucleotides read TGCGCCAGCAGCCAAGATCTCCCCGGACAGGGCGTCCTGAGCTATGGCTACACCTTC. Protein: CASSQDLPGQGVLSYGYTF. V gene TRBV4-3 combines with J gene TRBJ1-2; 8 bases line up with TRBD1. Looked up from germline, CDR1 is LGHNA and CDR2 is YSLEER. The CDR3 loop spans 19 amino acids. The V segment lost 0 bases and the J segment 4 bases; nucleotides outside the gene matches: 16.

CDR3 bases: TGCAGCGTTGACCGGACAGGGGTCGTCCCTGAAGCTTTCTTT. It specifies CSVDRTGVVPEAFF. V usage is TRBV29-1 and J usage is TRBJ1-1, with 9 nucleotides matching TRBD1. Germline V lookup: CDR1 SQVTM, CDR2 ANQGSEA. This CDR3 is built from 14 residues. V was pared by 3 bases and J by 6 bases, with 8 bases of the junction left unmatched.

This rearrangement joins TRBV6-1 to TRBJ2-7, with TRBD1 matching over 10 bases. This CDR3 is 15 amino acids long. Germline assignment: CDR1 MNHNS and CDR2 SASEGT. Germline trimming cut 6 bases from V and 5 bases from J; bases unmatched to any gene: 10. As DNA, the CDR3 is TGTGCCAGCAGACGACACGCCGGGACAGGGGACGAGCAGTACTTC. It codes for CASRRHAGTGDEQYF.

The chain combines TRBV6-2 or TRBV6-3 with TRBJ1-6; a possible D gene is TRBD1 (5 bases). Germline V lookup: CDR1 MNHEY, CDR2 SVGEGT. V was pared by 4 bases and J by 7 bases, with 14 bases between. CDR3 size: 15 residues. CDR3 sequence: CASSSSGRTNSPLHF. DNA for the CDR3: TGTGCCAGCAGTTCCTCGGGACGGACCAATTCACCCCTCCACTTT.

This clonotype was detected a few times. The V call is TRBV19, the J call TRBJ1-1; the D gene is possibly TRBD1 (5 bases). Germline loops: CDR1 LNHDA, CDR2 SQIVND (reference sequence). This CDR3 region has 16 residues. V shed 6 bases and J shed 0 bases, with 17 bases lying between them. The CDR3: CASRRWGEGLNTEAFF. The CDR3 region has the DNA TGTGCCAGTAGACGATGGGGGGAGGGTCTGAACACTGAAGCTTTCTTT. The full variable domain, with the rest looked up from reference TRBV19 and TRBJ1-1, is DGGITQSPKYLFRKEGQNVTLSCEQNLNHDAMYWYRQDPGQGLRLIYYSQIVNDFQKGDIAEGYSVSREKKESFPLTVTSAQKNPTAFYLCASRRWGEGLNTEAFFGQGTRLTVV.

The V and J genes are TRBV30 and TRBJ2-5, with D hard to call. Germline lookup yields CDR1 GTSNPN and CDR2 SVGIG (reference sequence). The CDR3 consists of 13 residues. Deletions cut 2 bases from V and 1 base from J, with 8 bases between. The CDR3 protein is CAWSRQIQETQYF. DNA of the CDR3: TGTGCCTGGAGTCGGCAAATCCAAGAGACCCAGTACTTC.

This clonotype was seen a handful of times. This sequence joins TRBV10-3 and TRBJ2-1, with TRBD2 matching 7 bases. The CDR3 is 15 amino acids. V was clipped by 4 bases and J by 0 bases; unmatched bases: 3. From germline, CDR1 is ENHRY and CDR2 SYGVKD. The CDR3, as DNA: TGTGCCATCAGTGGGGGGGGGAGCTCCTACAATGAGCAGTTCTTC. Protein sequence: CAISGGGSSYNEQFF.

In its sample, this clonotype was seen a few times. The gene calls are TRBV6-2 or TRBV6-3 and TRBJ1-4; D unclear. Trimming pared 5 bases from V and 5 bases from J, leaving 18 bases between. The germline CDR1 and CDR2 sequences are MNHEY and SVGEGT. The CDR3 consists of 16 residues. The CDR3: CASSRVPAASNEKLFF. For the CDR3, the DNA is TGTGCCAGCAGTAGAGTCCCGGCCGCCTCAAATGAAAAACTGTTTTTT.

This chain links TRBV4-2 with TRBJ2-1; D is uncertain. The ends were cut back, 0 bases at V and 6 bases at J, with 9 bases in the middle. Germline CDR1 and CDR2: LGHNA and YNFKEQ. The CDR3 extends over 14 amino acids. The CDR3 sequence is CASSQDIAINEQFF. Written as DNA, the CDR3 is TGTGCCAGCAGCCAAGATATAGCTATCAATGAGCAGTTCTTC.

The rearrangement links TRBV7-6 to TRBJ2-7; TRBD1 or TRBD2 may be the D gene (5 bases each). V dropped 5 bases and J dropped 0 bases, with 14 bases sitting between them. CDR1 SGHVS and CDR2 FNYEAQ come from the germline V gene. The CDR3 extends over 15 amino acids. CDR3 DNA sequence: TGTGCCAGCAGCGCCAACGGGGCAGTCTCCTACGAGCAGTACTTC. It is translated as CASSANGAVSYEQYF.

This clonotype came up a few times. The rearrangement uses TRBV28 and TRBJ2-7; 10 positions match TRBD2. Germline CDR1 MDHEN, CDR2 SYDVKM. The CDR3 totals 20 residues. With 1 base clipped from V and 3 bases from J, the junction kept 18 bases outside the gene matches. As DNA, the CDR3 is TGTGCCAGCAGTTTATTATCCAGCGGGAGGGCCGTCACGCCTCTCTACGAGCAGTACTTC. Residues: CASSLLSSGRAVTPLYEQYF. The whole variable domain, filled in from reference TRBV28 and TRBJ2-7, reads DVKVTQSSRYLVKRTGEKVFLECVQDMDHENMFWYRQDPGLGLRLIYFSYDVKMKEKGDIPEGYSVSREKKERFSLILESASTNQTSMYLCASSLLSSGRAVTPLYEQYFGPGTRLTVT.

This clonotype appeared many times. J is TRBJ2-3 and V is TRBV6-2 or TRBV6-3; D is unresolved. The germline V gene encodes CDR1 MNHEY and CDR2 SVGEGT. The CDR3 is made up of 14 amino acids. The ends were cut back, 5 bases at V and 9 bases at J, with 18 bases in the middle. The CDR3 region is CASSRPSGQWTQYF. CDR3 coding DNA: TGTGCCAGCAGTCGACCATCCGGCCAGTGGACGCAGTATTTT.

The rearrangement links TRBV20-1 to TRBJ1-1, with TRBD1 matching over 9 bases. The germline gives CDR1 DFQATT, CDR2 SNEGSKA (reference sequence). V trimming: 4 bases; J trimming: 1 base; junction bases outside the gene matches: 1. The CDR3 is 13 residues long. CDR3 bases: TGCAGTGCTACGACAGGGGGGAACACTGAAGCTTTCTTT. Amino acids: CSATTGGNTEAFF.

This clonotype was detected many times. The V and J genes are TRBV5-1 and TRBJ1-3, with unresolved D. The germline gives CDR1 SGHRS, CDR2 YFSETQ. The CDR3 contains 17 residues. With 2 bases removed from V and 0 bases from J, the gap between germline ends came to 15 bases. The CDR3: CASSFGPSTPSGNTIYF. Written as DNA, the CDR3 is TGCGCCAGCAGCTTTGGACCCTCCACCCCCTCTGGAAACACCATATATTTT.

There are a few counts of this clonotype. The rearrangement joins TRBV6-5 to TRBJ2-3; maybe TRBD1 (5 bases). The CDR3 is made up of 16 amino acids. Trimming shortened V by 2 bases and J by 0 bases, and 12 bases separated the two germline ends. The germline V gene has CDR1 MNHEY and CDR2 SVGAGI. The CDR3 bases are TGTGCCAGCAGTTACCAGGGTGGTGGAAGCACAGATACGCAGTATTTT. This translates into CASSYQGGGSTDTQYF.

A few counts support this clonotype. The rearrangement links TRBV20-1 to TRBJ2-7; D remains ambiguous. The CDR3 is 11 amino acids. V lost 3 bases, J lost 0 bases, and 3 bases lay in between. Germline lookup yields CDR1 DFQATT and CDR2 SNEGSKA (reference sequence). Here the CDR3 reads CSASLSYEQYF. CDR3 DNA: TGCAGTGCTAGTCTCTCCTACGAGCAGTACTTC.

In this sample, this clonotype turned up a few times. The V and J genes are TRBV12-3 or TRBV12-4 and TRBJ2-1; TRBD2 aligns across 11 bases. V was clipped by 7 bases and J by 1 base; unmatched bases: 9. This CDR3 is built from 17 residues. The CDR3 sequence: CASKGLGTSGSYNEQFF. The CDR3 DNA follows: TGTGCCAGCAAAGGACTCGGGACTAGCGGTTCCTACAATGAGCAGTTCTTC.

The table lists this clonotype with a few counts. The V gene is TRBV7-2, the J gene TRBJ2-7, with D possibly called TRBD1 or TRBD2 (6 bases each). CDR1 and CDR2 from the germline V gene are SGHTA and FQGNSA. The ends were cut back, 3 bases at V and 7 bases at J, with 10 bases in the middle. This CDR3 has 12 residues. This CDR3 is CASSFGGLEQYF. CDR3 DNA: TGTGCCAGCAGCTTTGGGGGGCTTGAGCAGTACTTC.